This T cell receptor beta chain was profiled in a study of blood T cell repertoires in COVID-19 (dated by TCRdb to 2018 to 2021). Study-wide context: Collaborator samples came from the United States, Italy and Spain and covered acute and convalescent phases of COVID-19. The material from the prospective study consisted of cDNA or gDNA derived from T cells, B-cell-depleted T cells, or PBMCs. Subjects who had been exposed to COVID-19, were actively infected with it, or had recovered from it provided the deeply sampled blood TCRbeta repertoires that made up the dataset. The repertoires were released in a freely available public database meant as a resource for research on the immune response to SARS-CoV-2. Samples came from the ongoing ImmuneRACE study (first 160 participants) plus 1,254 subjects from 6 global collaborators. A de-identified subject ID, COVID-19 status, age in years and sex were almost always included in the sample metadata. HLA class I and class II types, where available, came from metadata supplied by the sample provider rather than from assay-based typing. General findings and caveats noted by the study authors: The quantity of clinical and demographic metadata differed by source and by participant and was supplied without curation.

Enrolling through a virtual design, the prospective study's participants ranged in age from roughly 18 to 100 years and lived across more than 20 United States geographic areas. In the prospective study, participants were assigned to cohorts based on the clinical history participants reported in a screening survey and a study questionnaire. In the prospective study, mobile phlebotomists collected whole blood, serum and a nasopharyngeal or oropharyngeal swab from each participant. Participants in the prospective study had the option to provide additional blood draws and questionnaires over an approximately 2-month period. Before DNA extraction, blood samples from the prospective study were shipped at room temperature or frozen. This clone was found a few times. Its recognized antigen is unknown. Per-base quality was not reported, and no clone a single base away is much larger than it. The CDR3 spans 13 residues, from the cysteine through the phenylalanine. Of the read, only the CDR3 DNA is kept; its 39 bases are in frame from base 1. The germline V gene (reference sequence) sets CDR1 to LNHDA and CDR2 to SQIVND. The V and J ends are trimmed by 1 base and 2 bases, leaving 5 bases between them.

The immunoSEQ Assay, a bias-controlled multiplex PCR, was used to amplify TCRbeta CDR3 regions from genomic DNA. As for the original processing: The number of nucleated cells in each sample was estimated by amplification of reference gene primers within the assay. To quantify the absolute abundance of each unique TCRbeta CDR3 rearrangement, sequence reads were collapsed and filtered. For each sample, productive Simpson clonality was calculated as the square root of Simpson's diversity index over productive rearrangements. The clones in this table, taken by TCRdb from immuneACCESS, are in-frame only. Not every clone is retained; where verified, under half of the shortfall comes from an unresolved V gene, and the cause of the rest is unknown. The V and J calls and clone size come from that table; D and trimming were worked out from the DNA. This sample lists more than 200,000 clones; approximately 89% were detected once. The ten biggest clones cover 4% of the sample.

Sequencing was carried out using PBMCs or T cells enriched from blood (not recorded which). The V gene is TRBV19 and the J gene is TRBJ1-1, with the D gene call left open. This TCR came from a young woman with acute COVID-19. The DNA sequence is as follows: TGTGCCAGTAGTATAGTAGCTAACACTGAAGCTTTCTTT. Protein translation: CASSIVANTEAFF.